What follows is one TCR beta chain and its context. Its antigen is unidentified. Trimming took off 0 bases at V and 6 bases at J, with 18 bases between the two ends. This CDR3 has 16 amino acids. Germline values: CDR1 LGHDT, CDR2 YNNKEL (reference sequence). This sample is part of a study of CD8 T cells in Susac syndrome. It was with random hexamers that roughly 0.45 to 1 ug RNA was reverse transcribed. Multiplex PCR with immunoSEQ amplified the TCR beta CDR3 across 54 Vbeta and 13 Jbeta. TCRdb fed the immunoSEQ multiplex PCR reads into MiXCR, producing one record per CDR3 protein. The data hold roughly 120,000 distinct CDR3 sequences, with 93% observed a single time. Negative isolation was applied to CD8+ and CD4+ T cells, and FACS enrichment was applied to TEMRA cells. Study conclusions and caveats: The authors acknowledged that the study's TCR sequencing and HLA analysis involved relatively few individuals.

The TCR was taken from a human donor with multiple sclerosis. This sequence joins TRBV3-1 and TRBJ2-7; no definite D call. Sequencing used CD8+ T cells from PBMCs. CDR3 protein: CASSQDWSSSTIEQYF. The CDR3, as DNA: TGTGCCAGCAGCCAAGATTGGTCCAGCTCTACGATCGAGCAGTACTTC.